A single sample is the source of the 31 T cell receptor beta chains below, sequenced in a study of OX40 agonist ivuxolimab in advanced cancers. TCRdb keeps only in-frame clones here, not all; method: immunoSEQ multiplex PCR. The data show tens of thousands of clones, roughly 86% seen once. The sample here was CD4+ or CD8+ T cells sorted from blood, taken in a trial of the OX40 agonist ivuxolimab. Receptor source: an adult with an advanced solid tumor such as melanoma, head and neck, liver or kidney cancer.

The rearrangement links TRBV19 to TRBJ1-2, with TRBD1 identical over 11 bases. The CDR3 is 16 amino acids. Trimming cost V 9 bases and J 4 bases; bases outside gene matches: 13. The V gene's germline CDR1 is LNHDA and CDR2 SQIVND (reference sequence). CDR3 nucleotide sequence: TGTGCCAGCTCCCCCGTGGGACAGGGGGTCGGCTATGGCTACACCTTC. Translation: CASSPVGQGVGYGYTF. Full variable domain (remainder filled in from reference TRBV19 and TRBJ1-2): DGGITQSPKYLFRKEGQNVTLSCEQNLNHDAMYWYRQDPGQGLRLIYYSQIVNDFQKGDIAEGYSVSREKKESFPLTVTSAQKNPTAFYLCASSPVGQGVGYGYTFGSGTRLTVV.

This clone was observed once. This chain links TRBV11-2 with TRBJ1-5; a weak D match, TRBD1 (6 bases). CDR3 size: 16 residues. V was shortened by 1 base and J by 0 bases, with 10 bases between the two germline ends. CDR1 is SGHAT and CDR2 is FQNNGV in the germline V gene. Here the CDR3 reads CASSLGVRGSNQPQHF. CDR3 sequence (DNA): TGTGCCAGCAGCTTAGGGGTCAGGGGTAGCAATCAGCCCCAGCATTTT.

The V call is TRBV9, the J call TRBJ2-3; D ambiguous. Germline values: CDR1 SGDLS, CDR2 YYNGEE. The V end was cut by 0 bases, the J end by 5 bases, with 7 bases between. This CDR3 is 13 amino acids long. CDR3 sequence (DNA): TGTGCCAGCAGCGTAGGGGTAGGAGATACGCAGTATTTT. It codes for CASSVGVGDTQYF.

The CDR3 nucleotides read TGTGCCAGCAGCTTAGAGTCCTCGGCTAGCACCATATATTTT. It yields the protein CASSLESSASTIYF. The chain is built from TRBV7-2 and TRBJ1-3; no reliable D call. Deletions cut 1 base from V and 9 bases from J, with 13 bases between. From germline, CDR1 is SGHTA and CDR2 FQGNSA. The CDR3 loop spans 14 amino acids.

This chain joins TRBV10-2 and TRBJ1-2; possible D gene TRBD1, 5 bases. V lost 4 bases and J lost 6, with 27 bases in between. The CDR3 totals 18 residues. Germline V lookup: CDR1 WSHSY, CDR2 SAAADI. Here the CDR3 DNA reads TGCGCCAGCAGTGGCCTGACTCGTGGGACCCGGATGTTCCATGGCTACACCTTC. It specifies CASSGLTRGTRMFHGYTF.

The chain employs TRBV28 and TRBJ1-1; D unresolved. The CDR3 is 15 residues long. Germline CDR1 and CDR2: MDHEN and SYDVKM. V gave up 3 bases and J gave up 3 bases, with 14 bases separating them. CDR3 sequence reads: CASSFLGVGHTEAFF. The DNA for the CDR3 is TGTGCCAGCAGTTTTTTGGGCGTCGGGCACACTGAAGCTTTCTTT.

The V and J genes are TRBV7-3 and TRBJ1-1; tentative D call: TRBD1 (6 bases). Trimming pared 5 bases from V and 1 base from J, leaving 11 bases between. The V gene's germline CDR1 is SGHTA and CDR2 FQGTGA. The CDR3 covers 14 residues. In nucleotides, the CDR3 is TGTGCCAGCAGCGGACAGCTATCGAACACTGAAGCTTTCTTT. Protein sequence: CASSGQLSNTEAFF.

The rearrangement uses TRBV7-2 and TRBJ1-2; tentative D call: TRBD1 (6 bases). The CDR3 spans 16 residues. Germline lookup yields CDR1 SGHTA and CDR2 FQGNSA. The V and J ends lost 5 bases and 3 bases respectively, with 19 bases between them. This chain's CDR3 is CASSPTGGQTYYGYTF. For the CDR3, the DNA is TGTGCCAGCAGCCCGACGGGGGGGCAGACCTACTATGGCTACACCTTC.

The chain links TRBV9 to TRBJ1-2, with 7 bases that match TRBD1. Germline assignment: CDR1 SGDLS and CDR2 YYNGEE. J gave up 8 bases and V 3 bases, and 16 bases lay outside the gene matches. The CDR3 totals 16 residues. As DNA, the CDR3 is TGTGCCAGCAGCGGGGACCTCGGGTCGCGACAGGGAGGCTACACCTTC. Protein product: CASSGDLGSRQGGYTF.

The CDR3 loop is CASSSPGTQETQYF. DNA of the CDR3: TGTGCCAGCAGTTCACCGGGGACACAAGAGACCCAGTACTTC. The V gene is TRBV28, the J gene TRBJ2-5; the D gene is possibly TRBD1 (6 bases). The V gene lost 4 bases and the J gene lost 2 bases, with 11 bases spanning the gap. This CDR3 is 14 amino acids long. The germline CDR1 and CDR2 sequences are MDHEN and SYDVKM.

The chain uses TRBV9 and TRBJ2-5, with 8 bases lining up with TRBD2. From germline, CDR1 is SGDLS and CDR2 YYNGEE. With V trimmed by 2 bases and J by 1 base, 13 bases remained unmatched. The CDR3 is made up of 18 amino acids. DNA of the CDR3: TGTGCCAGCAGCGTGGGTCTGGGAGTAGCGGGGCGCCAAGAGACCCAGTACTTC. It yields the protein CASSVGLGVAGRQETQYF. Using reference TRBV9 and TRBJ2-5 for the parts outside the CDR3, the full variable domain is DSGVTQTPKHLITATGQRVTLRCSPRSGDLSVYWYQQSLDQGLQFLIQYYNGEERAKGNILERFSAQQFPDLHSELNLSSLELGDSALYFCASSVGLGVAGRQETQYFGPGTRLLVL.

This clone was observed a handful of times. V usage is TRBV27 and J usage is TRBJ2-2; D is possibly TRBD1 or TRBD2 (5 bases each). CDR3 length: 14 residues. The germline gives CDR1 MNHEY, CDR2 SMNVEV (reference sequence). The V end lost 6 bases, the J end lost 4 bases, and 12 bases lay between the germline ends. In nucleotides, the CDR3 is TGTGCCAGCAGGGGACGCAGGACCACCGGGGAGCTGTTTTTT. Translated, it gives CASRGRRTTGELFF.

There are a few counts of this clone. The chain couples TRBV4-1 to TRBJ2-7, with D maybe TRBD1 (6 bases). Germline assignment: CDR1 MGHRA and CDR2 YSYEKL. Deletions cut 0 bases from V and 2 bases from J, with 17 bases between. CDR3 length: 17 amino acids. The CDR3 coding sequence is TGCGCCAGCAGCCAAGATCGGGGACACGCGACCCCCTACGAGCAGTACTTC. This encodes CASSQDRGHATPYEQYF.

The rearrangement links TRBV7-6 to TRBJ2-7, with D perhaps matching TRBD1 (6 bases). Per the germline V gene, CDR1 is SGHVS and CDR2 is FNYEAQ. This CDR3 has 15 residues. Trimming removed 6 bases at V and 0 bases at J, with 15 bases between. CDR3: CASRNPGQNSYEQYF. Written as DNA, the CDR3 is TGTGCCAGCAGGAATCCGGGACAAAACTCCTACGAGCAGTACTTC.

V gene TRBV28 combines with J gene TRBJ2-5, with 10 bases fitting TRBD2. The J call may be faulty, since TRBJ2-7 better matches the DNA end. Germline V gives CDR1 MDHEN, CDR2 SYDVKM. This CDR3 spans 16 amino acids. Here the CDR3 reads CASSSTGTSASYEQYF. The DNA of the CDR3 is TGTGCCAGCAGTTCAACCGGGACTAGCGCCTCCTACGAGCAGTACTTC.

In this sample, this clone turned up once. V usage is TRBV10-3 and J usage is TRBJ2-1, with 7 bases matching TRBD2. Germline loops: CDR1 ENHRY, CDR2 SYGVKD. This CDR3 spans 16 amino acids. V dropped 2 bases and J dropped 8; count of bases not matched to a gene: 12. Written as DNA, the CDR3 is TGTGCCATCAGTGAGATTTCTAGGACTAGGACCGATGAGCAGTTCTTC. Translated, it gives CAISEISRTRTDEQFF.

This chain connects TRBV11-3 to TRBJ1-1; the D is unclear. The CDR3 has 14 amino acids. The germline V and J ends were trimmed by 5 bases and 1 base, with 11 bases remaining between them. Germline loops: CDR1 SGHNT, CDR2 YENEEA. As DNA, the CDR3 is TGTGCCAGCAGCCTACCCCAGGAGAACACTGAAGCTTTCTTT. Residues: CASSLPQENTEAFF.

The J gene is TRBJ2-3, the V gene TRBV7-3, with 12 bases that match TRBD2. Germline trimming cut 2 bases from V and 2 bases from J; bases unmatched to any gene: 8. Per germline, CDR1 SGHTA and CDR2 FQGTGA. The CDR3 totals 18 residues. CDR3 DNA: TGTGCCAGCAGCTTACTCGGGACTAGCGGGCATTTCACAGATACGCAGTATTTT. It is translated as CASSLLGTSGHFTDTQYF. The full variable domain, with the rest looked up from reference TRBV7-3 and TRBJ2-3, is GAGVSQTPSNKVTEKGKYVELRCDPISGHTALYWYRQSLGQGPEFLIYFQGTGAADDSGLPNDRFFAVRPEGSVSTLKIQRTERGDSAVYLCASSLLGTSGHFTDTQYFGPGTRLTVL.

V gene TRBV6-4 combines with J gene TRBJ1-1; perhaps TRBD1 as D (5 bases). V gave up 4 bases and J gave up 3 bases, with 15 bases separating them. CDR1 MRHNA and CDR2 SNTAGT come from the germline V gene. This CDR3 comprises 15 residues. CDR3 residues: CASSVQALGDTEAFF. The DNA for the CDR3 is TGTGCCAGCAGTGTTCAGGCCCTGGGGGACACTGAAGCTTTCTTT.

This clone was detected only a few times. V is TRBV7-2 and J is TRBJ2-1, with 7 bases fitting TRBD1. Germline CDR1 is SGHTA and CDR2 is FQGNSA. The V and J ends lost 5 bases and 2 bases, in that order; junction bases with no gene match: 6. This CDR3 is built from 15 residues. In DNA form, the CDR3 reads TGTGCCAGCAGCGCGACAGGGACCACCTACAATGAGCAGTTCTTC. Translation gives CASSATGTTYNEQFF.

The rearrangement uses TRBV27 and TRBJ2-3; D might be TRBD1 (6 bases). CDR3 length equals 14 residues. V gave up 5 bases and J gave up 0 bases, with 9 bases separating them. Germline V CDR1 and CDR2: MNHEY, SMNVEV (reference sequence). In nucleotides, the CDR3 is TGTGCCAGCAGTGGGGACACCAGCACAGATACGCAGTATTTT. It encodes CASSGDTSTDTQYF.

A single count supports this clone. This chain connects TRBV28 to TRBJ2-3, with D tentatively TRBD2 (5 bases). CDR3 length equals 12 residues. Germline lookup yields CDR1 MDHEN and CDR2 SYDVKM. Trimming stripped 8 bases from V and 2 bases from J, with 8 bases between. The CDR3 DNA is TGTGCCAGCCCCGGGGACACAGATACGCAGTATTTT. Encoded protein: CASPGDTDTQYF.

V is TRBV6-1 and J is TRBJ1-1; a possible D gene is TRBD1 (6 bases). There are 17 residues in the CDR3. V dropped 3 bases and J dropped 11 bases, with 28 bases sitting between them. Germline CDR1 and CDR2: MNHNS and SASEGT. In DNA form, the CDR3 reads TGTGCCAGCAGTGACAAGGGGACCTCCCAGGGGACGAAGGGGGCTTTCTTT. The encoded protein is CASSDKGTSQGTKGAFF.

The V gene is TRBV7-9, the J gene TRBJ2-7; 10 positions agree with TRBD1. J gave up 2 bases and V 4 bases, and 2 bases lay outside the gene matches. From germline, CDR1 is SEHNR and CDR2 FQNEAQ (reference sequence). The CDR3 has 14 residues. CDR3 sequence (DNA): TGTGCCAGCAGCTCCGGGACAGGGGCCTACGAGCAGTACTTC. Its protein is CASSSGTGAYEQYF. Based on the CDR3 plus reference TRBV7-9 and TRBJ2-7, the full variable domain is DTGVSQNPRHKITKRGQNVTFRCDPISEHNRLYWYRQTLGQGPEFLTYFQNEAQLEKSRLLSDRFSAERPKGSFSTLEIQRTEQGDSAMYLCASSSGTGAYEQYFGPGTRLTVT.

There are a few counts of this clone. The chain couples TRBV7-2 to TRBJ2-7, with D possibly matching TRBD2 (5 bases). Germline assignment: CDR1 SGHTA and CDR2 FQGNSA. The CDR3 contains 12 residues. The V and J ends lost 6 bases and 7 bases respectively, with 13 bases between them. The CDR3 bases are TGTGCCAGCAGTCCGGGCCGGGGAGAGCAGTACTTC. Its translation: CASSPGRGEQYF.

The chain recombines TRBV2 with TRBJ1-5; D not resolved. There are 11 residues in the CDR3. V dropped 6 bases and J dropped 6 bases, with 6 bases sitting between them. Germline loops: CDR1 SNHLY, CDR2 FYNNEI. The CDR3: CASRLTQPQHF. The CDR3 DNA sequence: TGTGCCAGCAGGCTAACTCAGCCCCAGCATTTT.

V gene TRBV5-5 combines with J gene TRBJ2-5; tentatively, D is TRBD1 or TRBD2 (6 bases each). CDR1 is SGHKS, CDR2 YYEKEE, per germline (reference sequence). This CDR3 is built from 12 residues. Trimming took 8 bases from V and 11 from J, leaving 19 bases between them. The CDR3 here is CARWADSREQYF. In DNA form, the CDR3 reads TGTGCCAGGTGGGCGGACAGCCGGGAGCAGTACTTC.

CDR3 residues: CASNYQPQHF. The CDR3 nucleotides read TGTGCCAGCAACTATCAGCCCCAGCATTTT. The chain combines TRBV6-5 with TRBJ1-5; no definite D call. The CDR3 totals 10 residues. The V and J ends lost 7 bases and 5 bases respectively, with 3 bases between them. The germline CDR1 and CDR2 sequences are MNHEY and SVGAGI.

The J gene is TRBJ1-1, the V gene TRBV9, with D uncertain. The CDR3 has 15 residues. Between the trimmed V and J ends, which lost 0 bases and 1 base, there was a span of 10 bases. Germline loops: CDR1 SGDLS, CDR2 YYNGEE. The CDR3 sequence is CASSVVSGPNTEAFF. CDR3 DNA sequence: TGTGCCAGCAGCGTAGTATCAGGACCGAACACTGAAGCTTTCTTT. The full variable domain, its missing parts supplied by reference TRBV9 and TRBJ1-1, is DSGVTQTPKHLITATGQRVTLRCSPRSGDLSVYWYQQSLDQGLQFLIQYYNGEERAKGNILERFSAQQFPDLHSELNLSSLELGDSALYFCASSVVSGPNTEAFFGQGTRLTVV.

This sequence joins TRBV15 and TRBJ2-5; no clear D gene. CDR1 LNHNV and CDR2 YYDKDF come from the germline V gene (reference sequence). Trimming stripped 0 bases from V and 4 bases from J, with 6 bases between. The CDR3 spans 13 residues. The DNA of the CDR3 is TGTGCCACCAGCAGAGACCTAGTAGAGACCCAGTACTTC. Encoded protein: CATSRDLVETQYF. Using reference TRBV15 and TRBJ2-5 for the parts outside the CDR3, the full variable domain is DAMVIQNPRYQVTQFGKPVTLSCSQTLNHNVMYWYQQKSSQAPKLLFHYYDKDFNNEADTPDNFQSRRPNTSFCFLDIRSPGLGDTAMYLCATSRDLVETQYFGPGTRLLVL.

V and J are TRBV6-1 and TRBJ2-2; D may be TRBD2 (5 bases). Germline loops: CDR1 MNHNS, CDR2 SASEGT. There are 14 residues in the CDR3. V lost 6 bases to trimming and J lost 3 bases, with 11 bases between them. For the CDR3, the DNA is TGTGCCAGCAGAGGCCTAGCAGACACCGGGGAGCTGTTTTTT. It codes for CASRGLADTGELFF.